Described below is a single T cell receptor (beta chain) sequence and its context. Its target antigen remains unknown. No qualities accompany the bases; no much larger clone lies one base away. Participants in the prospective study were enrolled through a virtual design, were aged about 18 to 90 years, and lived in about 25 United States geographic areas. In the prospective study, cohorts were assigned on the basis of participant-reported clinical history obtained from a screening survey and a study questionnaire. Recovered participants in ImmuneRACE Cohort 3 were defined by two consecutive negative NP/OP PCR tests, clearance by a healthcare professional, or resolution of symptoms. Mobile phlebotomists in the prospective study collected whole blood, serum and a nasopharyngeal or oropharyngeal swab from every participant. Over a roughly two-month period, participants in the prospective study had the option of providing additional blood draws and questionnaires. Before DNA extraction, prospective study blood samples were shipped either frozen or at room temperature.

This entry comes from a study of blood T cell repertoires in COVID-19 (dated by TCRdb to about 2020). For context, the study as a whole: Samples covering the acute and convalescent phases of COVID-19 were provided by collaborators in the United States, Italy and Spain. The material from the prospective study consisted of cDNA or gDNA derived from T cells, B-cell-depleted T cells, or PBMCs. Subjects who had been exposed to COVID-19, were actively infected with it, or had recovered from it provided the deeply sampled blood TCRbeta repertoires that made up the dataset. The repertoires were made available in a free public database intended to serve as a resource for research on the immune response to SARS-CoV-2. Samples were obtained from the ongoing ImmuneRACE study (first 160 participants) and from 950 to 1,500 subjects provided by 6 global collaborators. A de-identified subject ID, COVID-19 status, age in years and sex were almost always included in the sample metadata. Where available, HLA class I and class II types were taken from metadata supplied by the sample provider and were not determined by assay-based typing. Overall study results and their limits: Clinical and demographic metadata were provided uncurated, with the amount varying by source and participant.

The immunoSEQ Assay, a bias-controlled multiplex PCR, was used to amplify TCRbeta CDR3 regions from genomic DNA. Processing in the source paper ran as follows. Within the assay, amplification of reference gene primers was used to estimate how many nucleated cells each sample contained. Sequence reads were collapsed and filtered to measure the absolute abundance of every unique TCRbeta CDR3 rearrangement. For each sample, productive Simpson clonality was calculated as the square root of Simpson's diversity index across productive rearrangements. TCRdb took over this immuneACCESS table, retaining in-frame rearrangements with V and J assigned. Such tables are incomplete; in checked studies, under half of the missing clones stem from an unresolved V gene, and the remainder is unexplained. V, J and clone size are taken as reported in that table, and D and trimming were inferred from the DNA itself. This sample holds fewer than 350,000 clones; approximately 85% were observed only once. The ten biggest clones cover under 2.5% of the sample.

CDR1 and CDR2 (SGHAT, FQNNGV) derive from the germline V gene. The CDR3 measures 16 amino acids from cysteine to phenylalanine. Kept here is only the CDR3 DNA, which spans 48 bases and is read in frame from base 1. V loses 0 bases, J loses 1 base, and the germline ends lie 10 bases apart. This sequence uses TRBV11-2 and TRBJ1-5, with the D gene uncertain. The material sequenced was PBMCs or T cells enriched from blood (not recorded which). The sequence was collected from a man younger than 40 who had recovered from COVID-19. The CDR3 reads CASSLDRSPSNQPQHF. The nucleotide sequence is given as TGTGCCAGCAGCTTAGATCGGAGCCCAAGCAATCAGCCCCAGCATTTT.